This T cell receptor (beta chain) was identified during a study of long-term antiretroviral therapy in people with HIV. Overall study findings and caveats: Those clones which expanded before ART made up the dominant part of the repertoire at all time points. HIV repertoires covered narrower CDR3 length ranges than controls did.

Samples were assayed with immunoSEQ v3.0 at survey level. The sequencing target was about 35,000-55,000 T-cell genomes per sample. Here immunoSEQ multiplex PCR was the method, and the copy in TCRdb shows in-frame clones only, minus some. Of around 32,000 clones listed, around 97% are singletons. A remark on this clone: The antigen remains undetermined.

The trim removed 4 bases at V and 5 bases at J, leaving 12 bases unmatched. The CDR3 extends over 16 amino acids. Germline CDR1 and CDR2: SGHDN and FVKESK. Source: unsorted PBMCs, taken 7.6 years after starting antiretroviral therapy. This rearrangement joins TRBV14 to TRBJ1-2; 8 nucleotides agree with TRBD1. This TCR derives from a man aged 25-45 years with HIV. This CDR3 is CASSPGQGFPTYGYTF. The CDR3 bases are TGTGCCAGCAGCCCAGGACAGGGCTTTCCCACTTATGGCTACACCTTC.